This T cell receptor (beta chain) is drawn from a study of post-analysis software for immune sequencing data. cDNA libraries for TCR beta contained unique molecular identifiers. MiXCR was run by TCRdb on the PCR reads, yielding one entry per CDR3 protein. The sample lists more than 450,000 distinct CDR3 sequences, under 40% seen once, with roughly 6% in the top ten. Findings and caveats of the study: Patients used four to six TRBV segments, including TRBV5-6, TRBV5-1 and TRBV20-1, more often than controls.

This clonotype appeared a few times. Its cognate antigen is unknown. A read error may explain this, as a much larger clone is one base away. CDR1 and CDR2 (germline): ENHRY, SYGVKD. Trimming took off 6 bases at V and 13 bases at J, with 16 bases between the two ends. The CDR3 runs to 12 residues. The chain uses TRBV10-3 and TRBJ2-1; no reliable D call. This clonotype was obtained from a girl under 18 with multiple sclerosis. Sequenced material: blood. The CDR3 coding sequence is TGTGCCATCAGAACCCCTGCTGCGACCCAGTTCTTC. It encodes CAIRTPAATQFF.